Following are 9 T cell receptor beta chains from one sample sequenced in a study of glioma-infiltrating T cells. Using RNA template, CDR3s of TCR alpha and beta were amplified with iRepertoire arm-PCR. Each CDR3 protein gets one entry after TCRdb re-called the multiplex PCR reads with MiXCR. The table has a few hundred thousand distinct CDR3 sequences, less than 50% seen once. Specimen: glioma tissue, nonneoplastic brain tissue, or PBMCs (not recorded which). Receptor source: a human donor with low-grade glioma or glioblastoma, undergoing nonglioma brain surgery, or in good health (not recorded which).

Remarks on this clonotype: A read error may be the cause here, since a much bigger clone is one base away. This chain links TRBV20-1 with TRBJ2-7; a weak D match, TRBD2 (5 bases). Germline V gives CDR1 DFQATT, CDR2 SNEGSKA (reference sequence). V dropped 5 bases and J dropped 2 bases, with 13 bases sitting between them. The CDR3 length is 13 residues. This CDR3 reads CSAYRDITYEQYF. CDR3 DNA: TGCAGTGCTTACCGGGATATTACCTACGAGCAGTACTTC.

Concerning this clonotype: A read error is possible here, since a much larger clone lies one base away. V is TRBV25-1 and J is TRBJ1-1; 9 bases match TRBD1. Germline V gene lookup returns CDR1 MGHDK and CDR2 SYGVNS. The CDR3 runs to 16 residues. The CDR3 DNA follows: TGTGCCAGCAGACCGCCCCCGGGACAGGGTAACACTGAAGCTCTCTTT. Protein product: CASRPPPGQGNTEALF.

The chain links TRBV2 to TRBJ1-5, with a tentative D call TRBD1 (5 bases). This CDR3 region has 18 residues. Germline V gene sequence: CDR1 SNHLY, CDR2 FYNNEI. V dropped 4 bases and J dropped 4 bases, with 23 bases sitting between them. As DNA, the CDR3 is TGTGCCAGCAGTGGGGCTATAGGGACCGTAATATTAAATCAGCCCCAGCATTTT. This sequence encodes CASSGAIGTVILNQPQHF.

This clonotype turned up a few times. The chain recombines TRBV7-6 with TRBJ2-6, with D tentatively TRBD2 (5 bases). Trimming stripped 4 bases from V and 0 bases from J, with 19 bases between. Per germline, CDR1 SGHVS and CDR2 FNYEAQ. This CDR3 region has 19 residues. The CDR3 coding sequence is TGTGCCAGCAGCTCTTATTTAGCGTCCGAAAGCTCTGGGGCCAACGTCCTGACTTTC. Its translation: CASSSYLASESSGANVLTF.

This clonotype was observed a handful of times. The chain joins TRBV7-9 to TRBJ2-1, with a weak D call TRBD2 (6 bases). The CDR3 totals 17 residues. Germline V gene data show CDR1 as SEHNR and CDR2 as FQNEAQ (reference sequence). V shed 5 bases and J shed 5 bases, with 22 bases lying between them. The CDR3 coding sequence is TGTGCCAGCAGCCAAGGCGTCAGAGTAGCGGCTCACAATGAGCAGTTCTTC. It codes for CASSQGVRVAAHNEQFF.

The chain joins TRBV5-4 to TRBJ2-3; TRBD2 aligns across 8 bases. CDR3 size: 17 residues. Germline V gene sequence: CDR1 SGHNT, CDR2 YYREEE (reference sequence). V lost 4 bases, J lost 4 bases, and 14 bases stayed unmatched. CDR3 region: CASSSELSGSGADTQYF. The CDR3 coding sequence is TGTGCCAGCAGCAGCGAACTAAGCGGGAGCGGGGCAGATACGCAGTATTTT.

On this clonotype: Possible read error: a much larger clone is one base away. CDR3 region: CAISLFAEQYF. CDR3 bases: TGTGCCATCAGTTTATTCGCCGAGCAGTACTTC. The chain is built from TRBV28 and TRBJ2-7; D gene unclear. The germline V gene encodes CDR1 MDHEN and CDR2 SYDVKM. The CDR3 totals 11 residues.

The chain combines TRBV29-1 with TRBJ1-1; D is uncertain. Germline-derived CDR1 and CDR2 are SQVTM and ANQGSEA. Trimming stripped 6 bases from V and 7 bases from J, with 15 bases between. This CDR3 contains 12 residues. DNA for the CDR3: TGCAGCGTCGCCTGGTTAACTGGTGAAGCTTTCTTT. As protein: CSVAWLTGEAFF.

V and J are TRBV29-1 and TRBJ2-1; unclear D gene. The V end was cut by 7 bases, the J end by 10 bases, with 17 bases between. The CDR3 loop spans 12 amino acids. Germline-derived CDR1 and CDR2 are SQVTM and ANQGSEA. In nucleotides, the CDR3 is TGCAGCGGGGTAAAGCCGCTTGCGGAGCAGTTCTTC. Protein product: CSGVKPLAEQFF.